A single sample gave rise to the 8 T cell receptor beta chains below, sequenced in a study of blood T cell repertoires in COVID-19. Method: immunoSEQ multiplex PCR; TCRdb's copy keeps in-frame clones and lacks some. The data contain tens of thousands of clones, roughly 80% of them singletons. Sequences were obtained from peripheral blood. All receptors derive from an older woman with acute or convalescent COVID-19.

A single count supports this clone. CDR3 bases: TGTGCCAGTAGTCAGGGACAGGGGGCGCCCGGGGAGCAGTACTTC. The encoded protein is CASSQGQGAPGEQYF. This chain links TRBV19 with TRBJ2-7; 12 bases map to TRBD1. This CDR3 spans 15 amino acids. Germline V lookup: CDR1 LNHDA, CDR2 SQIVND (reference sequence). V dropped 5 bases and J dropped 7; count of bases not matched to a gene: 9.

The chain carries TRBV6-5 and TRBJ2-3; D might be TRBD1 (6 bases). CDR3 length: 12 residues. The germline V and J ends were trimmed by 9 bases and 5 bases, with 12 bases remaining between them. Germline CDR1 is MNHEY and CDR2 is SVGAGI. In DNA form, the CDR3 reads TGTGCCAGTCGACAGGCCGGAGATACGCAGTATTTT. Its translation is CASRQAGDTQYF.

This sequence joins TRBV12-3 or TRBV12-4 and TRBJ1-1, with a possible D match to TRBD1 (6 bases). Trimming stripped 6 bases from V and 10 bases from J, with 15 bases between. This CDR3 is 12 amino acids long. For the CDR3, the DNA is TGTGCCAGCAGGCGACAGGACTCCATAGCTTTCTTT. It codes for CASRRQDSIAFF.

The rearrangement joins TRBV7-9 to TRBJ1-4; D may be TRBD1 (6 bases). The V end was cut by 4 bases, the J end by 7 bases, with 16 bases between. Germline CDR1 and CDR2: SEHNR and FQNEAQ (reference sequence). The CDR3 runs to 15 residues. CDR3 region: CASSYRGGEGEKLFF. The CDR3 nucleotides are TGTGCCAGCAGCTACCGAGGGGGGGAAGGTGAAAAACTGTTTTTT.

This clone was counted between two and nine times. The V call is TRBV28, the J call TRBJ1-2; TRBD1 agrees at 8 bases. The CDR3 is made up of 14 amino acids. Germline CDR1 is MDHEN and CDR2 is SYDVKM. Losses at the gene ends were 7 bases for V and 2 bases for J; bases not matched to a gene: 6. The CDR3: CASIGDRRNYGYTF. The CDR3 nucleotides read TGTGCCAGCATCGGGGACAGGCGCAACTATGGCTACACCTTC.

This rearrangement joins TRBV6-6 to TRBJ2-7; D is perhaps TRBD1 (6 bases). The CDR3 is made up of 15 amino acids. V lost 0 bases, J lost 5 bases, and 14 bases lay in between. The germline CDR1 and CDR2 sequences are MNHNY and SVGAGI (reference sequence). In nucleotides, the CDR3 is TGTGCCAGCAGTTACTCCGGACAGAATTGGGACGAGCAGTACTTC. It specifies CASSYSGQNWDEQYF.

V and J are TRBV12-3 or TRBV12-4 and TRBJ1-2; D gene unclear. V was pared by 1 base and J by 7 bases, with 10 bases between. The CDR3 length is 13 residues. The CDR3 region is CASSLDNRGGYTF. The CDR3 region has the DNA TGTGCCAGCAGTTTAGACAATCGGGGTGGCTACACCTTC.

The chain has TRBV3-1 (or the pseudogene TRBV3-2) and TRBJ1-1, with unresolved D. This CDR3 is 13 amino acids long. Germline V CDR1 and CDR2: LGHDT, YNNKEL (reference sequence). V lost 1 base and J lost 1, with 4 bases in between. This CDR3 reads CASSQGQNTEAFF. The CDR3 nucleotides are TGTGCCAGCAGCCAAGGTCAGAACACTGAAGCTTTCTTT.